What follows are 17 T cell receptor beta chains derived from one specimen sequenced in a study of Ad26.COV2.S vaccination and SARS-CoV-2 variants. Sample treatment: some 20 received Ad26.COV2.S at low or high dose, single or two shots; roughly five received placebo; per-sample allocation not given. Material that was analyzed had been drawn on day 63 after the first vaccine or placebo injection. Assay: immunoSEQ multiplex PCR; the TCRdb copy retains only in-frame clones and omits some. This sample has some 250,000 clones, with around 89% found just once. The sequences come from peripheral blood, collected in a trial of Ad26.COV2.S vaccine versus placebo. These receptor sequences come from a person between 18 and 60 years old who received the Ad26.COV2.S COVID-19 vaccine or a placebo.

The J gene is TRBJ2-7, the V gene TRBV14; D could derive from TRBD1 or TRBD2 (6 bases each). V gave up 3 bases and J gave up 3 bases, with 9 bases separating them. Germline V gene data show CDR1 as SGHDN and CDR2 as FVKESK. The CDR3 runs to 13 residues. CDR3 sequence: CASSQGGFYEQYF. CDR3 bases: TGTGCCAGCAGCCAGGGGGGCTTCTACGAGCAGTACTTC.

This clone was counted between two and nine times. This chain links TRBV7-9 with TRBJ1-2; no clear D. V gave up 0 bases and J gave up 4 bases, with 9 bases separating them. The germline V gene has CDR1 SEHNR and CDR2 FQNEAQ (reference sequence). This CDR3 has 14 amino acids. Here the CDR3 reads CASSLASVGYGYTF. Here the CDR3 DNA reads TGTGCCAGCAGCTTAGCCTCGGTTGGCTATGGCTACACCTTC.

This chain links TRBV25-1 with TRBJ2-1, with D hard to call. V lost 5 bases, J lost 8 bases, and 7 bases lay in between. Looked up from germline, CDR1 is MGHDK and CDR2 is SYGVNS. The length of the CDR3 is 11 residues. DNA for the CDR3: TGTGCCAGCAGTTCTCAGGATGAGCAGTTCTTC. It encodes CASSSQDEQFF.

This clone appeared a single time. The genes are TRBV28 and TRBJ1-3; TRBD1 matches 9 bases. This CDR3 comprises 15 residues. V gave up 8 bases and J gave up 4 bases; unmatched junction bases: 9. From germline, CDR1 is MDHEN and CDR2 SYDVKM. For the CDR3, the DNA is TGTGCCAGCCAGCGGGACAGGGTTACAGGAAACACCATATATTTT. This translates into CASQRDRVTGNTIYF.

This chain joins TRBV19 and TRBJ1-5, with 10 bases that match TRBD1. CDR1 and CDR2 from the germline V gene are LNHDA and SQIVND (reference sequence). Unmatched junction bases numbered 7, after V lost 4 bases and J lost 4 bases. This CDR3 is built from 16 residues. CDR3 in DNA: TGTGCCAGTAGTACCCGGGACAGGGGTACGAATCAGCCCCAGCATTTT. Translating gives CASSTRDRGTNQPQHF.

The genes are TRBV30 and TRBJ2-7; TRBD1 matches 9 bases. CDR1 is GTSNPN and CDR2 is SVGIG in the germline V gene (reference sequence). The junction had 14 bases not matched to a gene; V was cut back by 0 bases and J by 2 bases. The CDR3 runs to 18 residues. The CDR3 reads CAWSVLALVGQGAYEQYF. The CDR3, as DNA: TGTGCCTGGAGTGTATTGGCCCTTGTGGGACAGGGAGCCTACGAGCAGTACTTC.

Points on this clone: Other DNA sequences from this sample encode an identical CDR3 as well. The J gene is TRBJ1-5, the V gene TRBV4-3, with TRBD1 as a possible D gene (5 bases). V lost 0 bases to trimming and J lost 6 bases, with 6 bases between them. The CDR3 runs to 13 residues. Per the germline V gene, CDR1 is LGHNA and CDR2 is YSLEER. The CDR3 bases are TGCGCCAGCAGCCAAGAGAGGGGTCAGCCCCAGCATTTT. Its protein product is CASSQERGQPQHF.

The chain's CDR3 is CASSQATAYNSPLHF. DNA for the CDR3: TGTGCCAGCAGCCAAGCGACAGCCTATAATTCACCCCTCCACTTT. The chain carries TRBV4-2 and TRBJ1-6, with D perhaps TRBD1 (5 bases). The CDR3 is 15 amino acids. CDR1 and CDR2 (germline): LGHNA, YNFKEQ. The V end lost 1 base, the J end lost 2 bases, and 6 bases lay between the germline ends.

As DNA, the CDR3 is TGTGCCAGCAGCTTAGGCCTAGCGAGGAATGAGCAGTTCTTC. It translates to CASSLGLARNEQFF. The rearrangement links TRBV7-2 to TRBJ2-1; TRBD2 is a possible D gene (6 bases). The CDR3 is made up of 14 amino acids. Per germline, CDR1 SGHTA and CDR2 FQGNSA. V shed 1 base and J shed 7 bases, with 11 bases lying between them.

The rearrangement joins TRBV12-3 or TRBV12-4 to TRBJ2-7; D gene unclear. V was trimmed by 1 base and J by 6 bases, leaving 7 bases between them. The CDR3 length is 12 residues. Written as DNA, the CDR3 is TGTGCCAGCAGTTTAGGGTTTGGCGAGCAGTACTTC. It translates to CASSLGFGEQYF.

The chain is built from TRBV18 and TRBJ2-1; D unclear. The germline gives CDR1 KGHSH, CDR2 LQKENI. V dropped 2 bases and J dropped 0 bases, with 8 bases sitting between them. The CDR3 has 15 residues. The CDR3 DNA reads TGTGCCAGCTCACCATTGGCAGGCTCCTACAATGAGCAGTTCTTC. It codes for CASSPLAGSYNEQFF.

The CDR3 region is CASSYGPATTNEKLFF. Here the CDR3 DNA reads TGTGCCAGCAGTTACGGCCCGGCAACAACTAATGAAAAACTGTTTTTT. The chain recombines TRBV6-6 with TRBJ1-4; the D is unclear. CDR3 length: 16 amino acids. V was clipped by 2 bases and J by 0 bases, with 10 bases between them. Looked up from germline, CDR1 is MNHNY and CDR2 is SVGAGI (reference sequence).

V usage is TRBV6-2 or TRBV6-3 and J usage is TRBJ2-1; D gene uncertain. V lost 6 bases and J lost 6, with 24 bases in between. This CDR3 has 17 amino acids. The germline V gene has CDR1 MNHEY and CDR2 SVGEGT. CDR3 in DNA: TGTGCCAGCAGCCACCCCCCGCACAGATCTTCAAGCAATGAGCAGTTCTTC. It translates to CASSHPPHRSSSNEQFF.

The chain uses TRBV5-1 and TRBJ2-5, with unresolved D. CDR3 size: 13 residues. Trimming took 4 bases from V and 0 from J, leaving 7 bases between them. The germline V gene has CDR1 SGHRS and CDR2 YFSETQ. CDR3 coding DNA: TGCGCCAGCAGCGCTGGGTACCAAGAGACCCAGTACTTC. It encodes CASSAGYQETQYF.

The chain recombines TRBV6-5 with TRBJ1-3, with D possibly matching TRBD1 (5 bases). With 2 bases removed from V and 4 bases from J, the gap between germline ends came to 12 bases. The length of the CDR3 is 15 residues. CDR1 and CDR2 (germline): MNHEY, SVGAGI. The CDR3 reads CASSYAGEEGNTIYF. The CDR3 DNA reads as TGTGCCAGCAGTTACGCGGGGGAGGAAGGAAACACCATATATTTT.

The genes are TRBV27 and TRBJ1-2; D perhaps matches TRBD1 (5 bases). V lost 6 bases and J lost 4, with 12 bases in between. Germline V gives CDR1 MNHEY, CDR2 SMNVEV (reference sequence). The CDR3 totals 13 residues. DNA of the CDR3: TGTGCCAGCAGCCCCCGACAGAGCTATGGCTACACCTTC. Translation: CASSPRQSYGYTF.

This chain connects TRBV3-1 (or the pseudogene TRBV3-2) to TRBJ2-5, with D possibly being TRBD1 (6 bases). V was shortened by 4 bases and J by 1 base, with 10 bases between the two germline ends. CDR3 length: 14 amino acids. Germline CDR1 LGHDT, CDR2 YNNKEL (reference sequence). This CDR3 is CASSRRGGQETQYF. In DNA, the CDR3 is TGTGCCAGCAGCCGGAGAGGGGGCCAAGAGACCCAGTACTTC.